The 13 T cell receptor beta chains listed next were all sequenced from one sample in a study of T-cell memory formation after mild COVID-19. MiXCR, applied by TCRdb to the 5' RACE reads, yields one record per CDR3 protein. Here the sample spans 380,000 or so distinct CDR3 sequences, approximately 13% being singletons. Sequencing was done on a sample of PBMCs or a T cell subset sorted from them (not recorded which). These receptors all stem from a man between 18 and 35 years old who had mild COVID-19 (a few samples of this study predate the infection). Cell type and time point are not known.

This clonotype was seen more than once but under ten times. The chain combines TRBV7-2 with TRBJ2-1; possibly TRBD1 for D (6 bases). CDR1 is SGHTA and CDR2 is FQGNSA in the germline V gene. Trimming pared 6 bases from V and 7 bases from J, leaving 19 bases between. The CDR3 is made up of 15 amino acids. The CDR3 sequence: CASSLRRQGMNEQFF. The CDR3 DNA reads TGTGCCAGCAGTCTTAGGCGGCAGGGGATGAATGAGCAGTTCTTC.

This clonotype was counted between two and nine times. This sequence joins TRBV28 and TRBJ1-2, with D hard to call. Per germline, CDR1 MDHEN and CDR2 SYDVKM. CDR3 length: 15 residues. V lost 2 bases to trimming and J lost 8 bases, with 18 bases between them. The CDR3 sequence: CASSLPGLPNRGYTF. In DNA, the CDR3 is TGTGCCAGCAGTTTACCCGGGCTTCCCAACCGCGGCTACACCTTC.

This clonotype has more than one count but fewer than ten. The chain is built from TRBV12-3 or TRBV12-4 and TRBJ2-5; D is tentatively TRBD1 or TRBD2 (5 bases each). Trimming shortened V by 3 bases and J by 7 bases, and 15 bases separated the two germline ends. The CDR3 loop spans 14 amino acids. CDR3 region: CASSFGDQTGTQYF. CDR3 sequence (DNA): TGTGCCAGCAGTTTCGGGGACCAAACGGGGACCCAGTACTTC.

The J gene is TRBJ2-2, the V gene TRBV6-2 or TRBV6-3; 8 bases fit TRBD2. The CDR3 extends over 14 amino acids. Unmatched junction bases numbered 6, after V lost 7 bases and J lost 5 bases. CDR1 and CDR2 (germline): MNHEY, SVGEGT. The CDR3 DNA is TGTGCCAGCATCACGGGGGGGCGAACCGGGGAGCTGTTTTTT. This codes for CASITGGRTGELFF.

The chain carries TRBV18 and TRBJ1-1; D is possibly TRBD1 (5 bases). The CDR3 length is 15 residues. CDR1 and CDR2 from the germline V gene are KGHSH and LQKENI. V dropped 1 base and J dropped 7 bases, with 16 bases sitting between them. The CDR3 region has the DNA TGTGCCAGCTCACCACGTAAAGGGGATGTGGGTGAAGCTTTCTTT. It codes for CASSPRKGDVGEAFF.

The chain recombines TRBV7-2 with TRBJ2-6; 11 nucleotides line up with TRBD1. The CDR3 runs 20 residues. V lost 4 bases, J lost 0 bases, and 11 bases stayed unmatched. Germline CDR1 and CDR2: SGHTA and FQGNSA. CDR3 in amino acids: CASSSGTGGLLISGANVLTF. The CDR3 nucleotides are TGTGCCAGCAGCTCCGGGACAGGGGGTCTCCTGATCTCTGGGGCCAACGTCCTGACTTTC.

This clonotype has just a few counts. In nucleotides, the CDR3 is TGTGCCATCAGTGCCGTCTCCCCGGCTCATACGCAGTATTTT. It encodes CAISAVSPAHTQYF. V and J are TRBV10-3 and TRBJ2-3; no firm D call. Between the trimmed V and J ends, which lost 4 bases and 7 bases, there was a span of 15 bases. The CDR3 covers 14 residues. In germline, CDR1 is ENHRY, CDR2 SYGVKD.

V is TRBV6-5 and J is TRBJ1-5; 7 bases are a match to TRBD1. This CDR3 has 14 residues. Germline CDR1 reads MNHEY; CDR2 reads SVGAGI. The V gene end was trimmed by 5 bases and the J gene end by 5 bases; junction bases not matched to a gene: 6. In nucleotides, the CDR3 is TGTGCCAGCAGTGCGGGACAGCAACATCAGCCCCAGCATTTT. Its protein product is CASSAGQQHQPQHF.

The table lists this clonotype with a few counts. CDR3 coding DNA: TGTGCCAGCAGCTTTGACTGGGGGGGCTACACCTTC. It encodes CASSFDWGGYTF. The J gene is TRBJ1-2, the V gene TRBV7-2, with D possibly being TRBD1 (5 bases). The CDR3 totals 12 residues. Germline loops: CDR1 SGHTA, CDR2 FQGNSA. Trimming took off 3 bases at V and 8 bases at J, with 10 bases between the two ends.

The table lists this clonotype with a few counts. This chain uses TRBV20-1 with TRBJ2-1; 8 bases map to TRBD2. The germline V gene encodes CDR1 DFQATT and CDR2 SNEGSKA (reference sequence). V shed 6 bases, J shed 5 bases, and the junction held 9 bases outside the gene matches. The CDR3 is made up of 14 amino acids. The CDR3 loop is CSAPQRGRNNEQFF. In nucleotides, the CDR3 is TGCAGTGCCCCTCAGCGGGGGAGAAACAATGAGCAGTTCTTC.

This clonotype showed up just a few times. The gene calls are TRBV6-2 or TRBV6-3 and TRBJ2-3; D is possibly TRBD2 (5 bases). V was clipped by 2 bases and J by 1 base, with 10 bases between them. Germline V CDR1 and CDR2: MNHEY, SVGEGT. This CDR3 region has 15 residues. The CDR3 coding sequence is TGTGCCAGCAGTTACGCGGCGGGCCGCACAGATACGCAGTATTTT. It yields the protein CASSYAAGRTDTQYF.

To note about this clonotype: Because the CDR3's place on the DNA is in doubt, the DNA is left out and the CDR3 is given as listed by TCRdb. The V gene is TRBV21-1, the J gene TRBJ2-7; the D call TRBD2 from the table was never checked on the DNA. TRBV21-1 is labeled a pseudogene. From its first to its last residue, the CDR3 has 14 amino acids. This CDR3 is CASGSYLCPYEQYF.

This chain uses TRBV7-3 with TRBJ2-3; no reliable D call. CDR3 length: 14 residues. Germline CDR1 and CDR2: SGHTA and FQGTGA. V was clipped by 5 bases and J by 6 bases, with 15 bases between them. The CDR3 DNA follows: TGTGCCAGCAGCCTACCCTCGACCAGTGATACGCAGTATTTT. Its protein is CASSLPSTSDTQYF.